This paragraph reports one T cell receptor beta chain. This entry is derived from a study of Ad26.COV2.S vaccination and SARS-CoV-2 variants. Looking at the study overall: Intramuscular Ad26.COV2.S doses were given once or twice, 56 days apart.

Treatment reported: around 19 received Ad26.COV2.S at low or high dose, single or two shots; five or six received placebo; per-sample allocation not given. After the first vaccine or placebo injection, samples were drawn on day 63. Whoever gave the sample was an adult aged 18-55 years in Boston. Libraries were prepared by immunoSEQ multiplex PCR; TCRdb keeps only in-frame clonotypes and omits some of them. The sample contains roughly 400,000 clones, roughly 90% of which appear only once. From germline, CDR1 is KGHSH and CDR2 LQKENI. CDR3 length: 13 residues. Trimming took 3 bases from V and 6 from J, leaving 11 bases between them.

This TCR was sampled from a person between 18 and 65 years old who received the Ad26.COV2.S COVID-19 vaccine or a placebo. The sequencing used peripheral blood, collected in a trial of Ad26.COV2.S vaccine versus placebo. This chain connects TRBV18 to TRBJ1-2; D remains ambiguous. As DNA, the CDR3 is TGTGCCAGCTCACCCGGAGTAAGGGATGGCTACACCTTC. This codes for CASSPGVRDGYTF.